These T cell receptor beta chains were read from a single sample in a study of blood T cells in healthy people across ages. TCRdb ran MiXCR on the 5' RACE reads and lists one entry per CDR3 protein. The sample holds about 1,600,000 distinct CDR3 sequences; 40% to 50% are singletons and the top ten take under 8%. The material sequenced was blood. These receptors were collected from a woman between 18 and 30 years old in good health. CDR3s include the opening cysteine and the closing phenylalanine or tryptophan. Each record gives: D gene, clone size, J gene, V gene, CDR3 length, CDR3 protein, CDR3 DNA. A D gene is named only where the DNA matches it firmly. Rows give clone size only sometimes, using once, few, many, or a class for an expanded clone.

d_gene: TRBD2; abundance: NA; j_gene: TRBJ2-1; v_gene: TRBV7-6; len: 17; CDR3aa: CASSSLPLAGGYNEQFF; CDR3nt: TGTGCCAGCAGCTCCCTCCCCCTAGCGGGGGGCTACAATGAGCAGTTCTTC
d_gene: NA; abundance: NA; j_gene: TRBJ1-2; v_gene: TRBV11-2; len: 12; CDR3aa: CASSRLIYGYTF; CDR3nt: TGTGCCAGCAGCCGACTGATATATGGCTACACCTTC
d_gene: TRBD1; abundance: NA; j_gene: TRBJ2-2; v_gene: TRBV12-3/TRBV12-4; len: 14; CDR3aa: CASSAGQAAWELFF; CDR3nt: TGTGCCAGCAGCGCCGGACAGGCAGCCTGGGAGCTGTTTTTT
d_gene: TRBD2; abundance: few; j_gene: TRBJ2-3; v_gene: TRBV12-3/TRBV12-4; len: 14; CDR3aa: CASTWLAGMYTQYF; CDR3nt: TGTGCCAGCACCTGGCTAGCGGGCATGTATACGCAGTATTTT
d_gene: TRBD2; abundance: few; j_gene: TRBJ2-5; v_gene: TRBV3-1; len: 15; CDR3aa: CASSHPKGGGETQYF; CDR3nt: TGTGCCAGCAGCCATCCTAAGGGCGGGGGGGAGACCCAGTACTTC
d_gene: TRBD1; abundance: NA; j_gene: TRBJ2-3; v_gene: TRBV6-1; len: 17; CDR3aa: CASSGLPGQPVTDTQYF; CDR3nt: TGTGCCAGCAGTGGACTCCCGGGACAGCCGGTCACAGATACGCAGTATTTT
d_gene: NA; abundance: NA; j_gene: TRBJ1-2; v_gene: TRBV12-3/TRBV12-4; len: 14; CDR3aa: CASSLRVLSDGYTF; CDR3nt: TGTGCCAGCAGTTTAAGGGTTCTTTCAGATGGCTACACCTTC
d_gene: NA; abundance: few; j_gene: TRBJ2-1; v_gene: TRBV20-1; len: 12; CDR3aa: CSFGRVYNEQFF; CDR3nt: TGCAGCTTTGGGCGGGTTTACAATGAGCAGTTCTTC
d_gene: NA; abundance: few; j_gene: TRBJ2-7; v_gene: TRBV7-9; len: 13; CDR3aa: CASSDVGGYEQYF; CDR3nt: TGTGCCAGCAGCGACGTAGGGGGTTACGAGCAGTACTTC
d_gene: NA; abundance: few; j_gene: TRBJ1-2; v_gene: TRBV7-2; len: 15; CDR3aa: CASSPYRESGYGYTF; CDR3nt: TGTGCCAGCAGCCCATATCGGGAGAGTGGCTATGGCTACACCTTC
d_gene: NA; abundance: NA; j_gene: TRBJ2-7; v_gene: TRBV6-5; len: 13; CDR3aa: CASSYGPVYEQYF; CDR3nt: TGTGCCAGCAGTTACGGGCCCGTCTACGAGCAGTACTTC
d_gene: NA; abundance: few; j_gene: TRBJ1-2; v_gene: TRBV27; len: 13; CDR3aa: CASSWGFGYGYTF; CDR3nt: TGTGCCAGCAGTTGGGGTTTCGGCTATGGCTACACCTTC
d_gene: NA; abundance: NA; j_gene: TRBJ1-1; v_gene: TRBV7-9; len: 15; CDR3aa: CASSPGDGQNTEAFF; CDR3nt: TGTGCCAGCAGCCCGGGGGACGGACAGAACACTGAAGCTTTCTTT
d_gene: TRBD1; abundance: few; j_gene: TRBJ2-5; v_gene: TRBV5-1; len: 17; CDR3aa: CASSSYGVQGSGETQYF; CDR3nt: TGCGCCAGCAGCTCTTATGGTGTACAGGGGTCGGGGGAGACCCAGTACTTC
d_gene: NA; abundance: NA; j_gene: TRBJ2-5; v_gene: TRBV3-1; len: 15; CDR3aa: CASSQALMNGETQYF; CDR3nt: TGTGCCAGCAGCCAAGCCCTCATGAATGGAGAGACCCAGTACTTC
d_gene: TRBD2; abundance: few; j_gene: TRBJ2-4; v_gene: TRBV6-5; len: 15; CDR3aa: CASSYGGGGKNIQYF; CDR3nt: TGTGCCAGCAGTTACGGGGGGGGAGGCAAAAACATTCAGTACTTC
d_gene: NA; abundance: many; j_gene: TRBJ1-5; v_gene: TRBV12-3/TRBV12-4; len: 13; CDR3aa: CASRVDSNQPQHF; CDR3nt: TGTGCCAGCAGGGTGGATAGCAATCAGCCCCAGCATTTT
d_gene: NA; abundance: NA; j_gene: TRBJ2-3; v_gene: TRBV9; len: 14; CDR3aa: CASSVRPGEDTQYF; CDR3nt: TGTGCCAGCAGTGTCCGACCGGGGGAAGATACGCAGTATTTT
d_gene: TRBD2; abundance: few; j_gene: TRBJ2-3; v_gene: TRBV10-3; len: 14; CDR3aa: CAIRDRGGTDTQYF; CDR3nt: TGTGCCATCAGAGACCGGGGGGGAACAGATACGCAGTATTTT